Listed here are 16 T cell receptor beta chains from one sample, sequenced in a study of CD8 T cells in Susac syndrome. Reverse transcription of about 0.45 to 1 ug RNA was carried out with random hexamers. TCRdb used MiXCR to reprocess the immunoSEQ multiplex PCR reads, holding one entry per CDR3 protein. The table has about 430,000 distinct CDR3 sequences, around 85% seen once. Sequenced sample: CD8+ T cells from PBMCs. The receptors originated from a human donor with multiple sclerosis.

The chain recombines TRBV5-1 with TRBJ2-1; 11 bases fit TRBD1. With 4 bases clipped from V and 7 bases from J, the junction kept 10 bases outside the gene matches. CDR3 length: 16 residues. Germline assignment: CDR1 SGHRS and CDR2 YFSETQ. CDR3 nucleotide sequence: TGCGCCAGCAGCCTCTCACCGGGACAGGGGGGGAATGAGCAGTTCTTC. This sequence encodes CASSLSPGQGGNEQFF. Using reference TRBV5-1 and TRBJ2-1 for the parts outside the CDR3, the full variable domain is KAGVTQTPRYLIKTRGQQVTLSCSPISGHRSVSWYQQTPGQGLQFLFEYFSETQRNKGNFPGRFSGRQFSNSRSEMNVSTLELGDSALYLCASSLSPGQGGNEQFFGPGTRLTVL.

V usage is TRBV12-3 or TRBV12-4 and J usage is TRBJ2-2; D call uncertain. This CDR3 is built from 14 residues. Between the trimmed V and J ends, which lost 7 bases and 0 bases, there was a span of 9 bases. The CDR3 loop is CASKELPNTGELFF. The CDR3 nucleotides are TGTGCCAGCAAGGAGCTGCCGAACACCGGGGAGCTGTTTTTT.

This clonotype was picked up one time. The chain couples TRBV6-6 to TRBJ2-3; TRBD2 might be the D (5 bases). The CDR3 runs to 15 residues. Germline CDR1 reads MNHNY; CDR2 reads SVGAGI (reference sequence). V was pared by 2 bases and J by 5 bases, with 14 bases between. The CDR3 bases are TGTGCCAGCAGTTACGGACTGACGGTGGGAGATACGCAGTATTTT. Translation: CASSYGLTVGDTQYF.

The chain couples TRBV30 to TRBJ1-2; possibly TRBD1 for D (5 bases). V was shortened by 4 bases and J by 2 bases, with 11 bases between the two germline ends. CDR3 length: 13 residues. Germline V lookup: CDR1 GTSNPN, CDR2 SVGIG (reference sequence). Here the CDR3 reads CAWTQGGNYGYTF. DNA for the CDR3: TGTGCCTGGACTCAGGGAGGAAACTATGGCTACACCTTC.

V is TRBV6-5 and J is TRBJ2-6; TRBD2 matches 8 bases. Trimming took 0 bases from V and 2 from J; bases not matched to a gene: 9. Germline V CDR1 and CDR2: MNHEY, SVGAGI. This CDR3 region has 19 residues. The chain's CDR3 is CASSYSKFAGGTGANVLTF. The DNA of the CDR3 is TGTGCCAGCAGTTACTCGAAGTTTGCGGGGGGCACTGGGGCCAACGTCCTGACTTTC.

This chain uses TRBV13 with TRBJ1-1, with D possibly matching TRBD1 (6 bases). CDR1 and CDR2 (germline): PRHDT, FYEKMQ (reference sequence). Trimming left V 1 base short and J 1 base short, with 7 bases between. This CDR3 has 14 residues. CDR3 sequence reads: CASSLEGENTEAFF. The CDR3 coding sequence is TGTGCCAGCAGCTTAGAGGGGGAGAACACTGAAGCTTTCTTT.

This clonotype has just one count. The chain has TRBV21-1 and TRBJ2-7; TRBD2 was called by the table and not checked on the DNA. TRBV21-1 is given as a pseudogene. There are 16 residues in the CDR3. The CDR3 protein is CASSKGFGRDHYEQYF. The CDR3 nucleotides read TGTGCCAGCAGCAAAGGATTCGGCAGGGATCACTACGAGCAGTACTTC.

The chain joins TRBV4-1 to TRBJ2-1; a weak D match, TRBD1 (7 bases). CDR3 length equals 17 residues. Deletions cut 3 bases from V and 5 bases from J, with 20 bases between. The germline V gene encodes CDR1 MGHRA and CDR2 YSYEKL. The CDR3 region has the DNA TGCGCCAGCAGCCATGCTTTTGACAGGGAGGTTAACAATGAGCAGTTCTTC. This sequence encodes CASSHAFDREVNNEQFF.

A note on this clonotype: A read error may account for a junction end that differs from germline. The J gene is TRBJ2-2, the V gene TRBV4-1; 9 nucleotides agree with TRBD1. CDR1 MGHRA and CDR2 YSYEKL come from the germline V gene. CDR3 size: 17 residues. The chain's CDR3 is CDSSQQSPGQGTGELFF. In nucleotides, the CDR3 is TGCGACAGCAGCCAGCAAAGCCCCGGACAGGGGACCGGGGAGCTGTTTTTT.

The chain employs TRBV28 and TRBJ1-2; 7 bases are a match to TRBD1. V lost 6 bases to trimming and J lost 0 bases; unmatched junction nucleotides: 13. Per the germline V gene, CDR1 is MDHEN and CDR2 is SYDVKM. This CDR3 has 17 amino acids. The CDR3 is CASRTSRDSFTNYGYTF. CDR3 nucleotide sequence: TGTGCCAGCAGGACCTCCCGGGACAGCTTCACTAACTATGGCTACACCTTC.

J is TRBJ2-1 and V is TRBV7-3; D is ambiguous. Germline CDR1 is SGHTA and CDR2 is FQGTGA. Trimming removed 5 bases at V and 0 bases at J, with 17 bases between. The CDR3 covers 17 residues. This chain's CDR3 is CASSLLGSAGSYNEQFF. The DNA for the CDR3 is TGTGCCAGCAGCCTCTTGGGCTCCGCCGGCTCCTACAATGAGCAGTTCTTC.

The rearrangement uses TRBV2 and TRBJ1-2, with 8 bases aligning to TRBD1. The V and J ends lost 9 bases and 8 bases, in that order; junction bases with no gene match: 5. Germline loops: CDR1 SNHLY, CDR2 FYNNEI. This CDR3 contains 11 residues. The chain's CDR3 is CARGTGEGYTF. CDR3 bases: TGTGCCAGGGGGACAGGTGAAGGCTACACCTTC.

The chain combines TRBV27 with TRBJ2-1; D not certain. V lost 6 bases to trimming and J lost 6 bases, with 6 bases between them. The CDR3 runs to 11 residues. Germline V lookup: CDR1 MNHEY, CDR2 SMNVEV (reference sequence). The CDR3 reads CASRALNEQFF. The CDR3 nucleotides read TGTGCCAGCAGAGCTCTCAATGAGCAGTTCTTC.

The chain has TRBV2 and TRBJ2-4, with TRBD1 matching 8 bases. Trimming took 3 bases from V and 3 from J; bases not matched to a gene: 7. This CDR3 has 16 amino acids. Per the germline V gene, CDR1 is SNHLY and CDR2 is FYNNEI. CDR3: CASSDDRDRNKNIQYF. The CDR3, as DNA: TGTGCCAGCAGTGACGACAGGGACAGGAACAAAAACATTCAGTACTTC.

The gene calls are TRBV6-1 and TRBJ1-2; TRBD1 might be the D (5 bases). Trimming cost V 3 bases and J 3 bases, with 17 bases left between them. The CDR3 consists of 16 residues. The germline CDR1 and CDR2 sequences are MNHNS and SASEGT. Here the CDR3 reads CASSEIGVNFDYGYTF. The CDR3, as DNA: TGTGCCAGCAGTGAGATAGGGGTTAATTTTGACTATGGCTACACCTTC.

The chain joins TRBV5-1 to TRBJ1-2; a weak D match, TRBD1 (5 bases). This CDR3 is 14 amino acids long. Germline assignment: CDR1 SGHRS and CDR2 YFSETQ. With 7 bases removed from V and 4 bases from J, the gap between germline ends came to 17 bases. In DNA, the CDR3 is TGCGCCAGCTTCTTGGACGGGGGTATCTATGGCTACACCTTC. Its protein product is CASFLDGGIYGYTF.